A selection of T cell receptor beta chains follows, all from one sample in a study of CD8+ T cells in alopecia areata. The method was immunoSEQ multiplex PCR; TCRdb's version includes in-frame clones alone and lacks a portion of them. This sample has fewer than 110,000 clones, with just over 85% found just once. The sequences come from CD8+ T cells sorted from blood, collected at roughly week 30, from a patient treated with tofacitinib. These receptor sequences come from a human donor with alopecia areata. Each CDR3 is given without its conserved first and last residue.

>TRBJ1-2|TRBV29-1
SGGRENYGYT
>TRBJ2-7|TRBV21-1
ASGRIWGARISYEQY
>TRBJ2-1|TRBV7-8
ASSRYNEQF
>TRBJ2-7|TRBV14
ASSQPGFTYEQY
>TRBJ2-7|TRBV27
ASSPGQGRGEQY
>TRBJ2-1|TRBV10-3
AISERDEQF
>NA|TRBV29-1
SVEGQGATYEQY
>TRBJ1-4|TRBV5-4
ASSLENNEKLF
>TRBJ2-3|TRBV11-2
ASSWRDSTDTQY
>TRBJ2-7|TRBV7-2
ASSRIGYEQY
>TRBJ2-1|TRBV4-1
ASSQVGGGINEQF
>TRBJ2-5|TRBV9
ASSRDNEETQY
>TRBJ2-7|TRBV7-3
ASSLTPGTSTYEQY
>TRBJ2-1|TRBV5-6
ASSLAVEQF
>TRBJ2-5|TRBV7-9
ASSEPDLPQETQY
>TRBJ2-4|TRBV10-1
ASSDHRGKAKNIQY
>TRBJ1-1|TRBV6-6
ASSSGMDEAF
>TRBJ2-7|TRBV5-6
ASSFRRQGAREQY
>TRBJ2-1|TRBV4-2
ASSQDRAGGSSEQF
>TRBJ1-1|TRBV7-9
ASSAGPLNTEAF
>TRBJ2-1|TRBV30
ASDRGQTYNEQF
>TRBJ1-1|TRBV29-1
SVEGQRAF
>TRBJ1-1|TRBV19
ASSPSLNTEAF
>TRBJ2-7|TRBV2
ASSEWGGEGLTYEQY
>TRBJ2-3|TRBV27
ASSGEATGYRDTQY
>TRBJ2-1|TRBV27
ASRRGGAYNEQF
>TRBJ2-7|TRBV7-9
ASSSRGQAPYEQY
>TRBJ1-4|TRBV9
ASSASLTGEKLF
>TRBJ2-7|TRBV10-2
ASEGREGREQY
>TRBJ2-3|TRBV27
ASSPGTSGATQY
>TRBJ2-1|TRBV4-1
ASSQYTDNEQF
>TRBJ1-2|TRBV5-4
ASTLGGGYT
>TRBJ2-1|TRBV19
ASNRGPSYNEQF
>TRBJ2-1|TRBV30
AWSHGLSSYNEQF
>TRBJ2-3|TRBV5-1
ASSFLGSPDTQY
>TRBJ2-3|TRBV27
ASSLSRQGTDTQY
>TRBJ1-2|TRBV13
ASSEPVNYGYT
>TRBJ1-5|TRBV5-6
ASSLGQGYINQPQH
>TRBJ1-4|TRBV6-1
ASSEALGQGEKLF
>TRBJ2-2|TRBV4-1
ASSQESTTGELF
>TRBJ2-4|TRBV6-1
ASSELEVGIRIKNIQY
>TRBJ2-3|TRBV2
ASLGRGPVDTQY
>TRBJ2-5|TRBV27
ASSLMGDQETQY
>TRBJ2-7|TRBV27
ASSSTPWEQY
>TRBJ1-1|TRBV13
ASSLRGGGTEAF
>TRBJ1-1|TRBV19
ASSTTGATNTEAF